This T cell receptor beta chain came from a study of cytomegalovirus exposure and HLA in healthy donors. Study-level findings and limits: Around 160 TCR beta chains were listed as cytomegalovirus-associated.

A word on this clone: Its antigen remains unknown. At one of its ends the junction is not consistent with the germline gene, which may arise from a read error.

The repertoire was sequenced with immunoSEQ multiplex PCR; TCRdb's copy has only in-frame clones and lacks some. This sample has some 140,000 clones, with roughly four fifths found just once. The source is a man aged 25-45 years in good health and CMV-seropositive. Sequenced sample: PBMCs.

CDR3 sequence: CASSVGTSGVRLNF. CDR3 DNA sequence: TGTGCCAGCAGCGTAGGCACTAGCGGGGTACGCCTGAACTTC. The J gene is TRBJ2-7, the V gene TRBV9; 10 bases fit TRBD2. CDR1 and CDR2 (germline): SGDLS, YYNGEE. The CDR3 totals 14 residues. The full variable domain, in which reference TRBV9 and TRBJ2-7 provide the parts outside the CDR3, is DSGVTQTPKHLITATGQRVTLRCSPRSGDLSVYWYQQSLDQGLQFLIQYYNGEERAKGNILERFSAQQFPDLHSELNLSSLELGDSALYFCASSVGTSGVRLNFGPGTRLTVT.